These T cell receptor beta chains were read from a single sample in a study of CD8 T cells in Susac syndrome. MiXCR, run by TCRdb on the immunoSEQ multiplex PCR reads, gives a single entry per CDR3 protein. The sample contains over 350,000 distinct CDR3 sequences, approximately 85% of which appear only once. Sequences were obtained from CD8+ T cells from PBMCs. These TCRs come from a human donor with multiple sclerosis. CDR3s include the opening cysteine and the closing phenylalanine or tryptophan. The order of the fields is clone size, J gene, D gene, V gene, CDR3 DNA, CDR3 protein. The D gene is left open where the match is weak. Not every row has a clone size; where given, it reads once, few, many or a size class.

clone size: few; J gene: TRBJ2-7; D gene: TRBD1; V gene: TRBV2; CDR3 DNA: TGTGCCAGCATAGGGGACAGGTCGAGCCCCTACGAGCAGTACTTC; CDR3 protein: CASIGDRSSPYEQYF
clone size: -; J gene: TRBJ2-2; D gene: TRBD2; V gene: TRBV3-1; CDR3 DNA: TGTGCCAGCAGCCAAGATGGGGCGGGAGGATCCACCGGGGAGCTGTTTTTT; CDR3 protein: CASSQDGAGGSTGELFF
clone size: -; J gene: TRBJ2-7; D gene: -; V gene: TRBV11-2; CDR3 DNA: TGTGCCAGCAGCCTGCCCGGGGACTCCTTCTCCGAGCAGTACTTC; CDR3 protein: CASSLPGDSFSEQYF
clone size: -; J gene: TRBJ2-5; D gene: -; V gene: TRBV14; CDR3 DNA: TGTGCCAGCAGCCCTCAGCCCCCTTGGGAGACCCAGTACTTC; CDR3 protein: CASSPQPPWETQYF
clone size: -; J gene: TRBJ2-3; D gene: -; V gene: TRBV12-3/TRBV12-4; CDR3 DNA: TGTGCCAGCAGTTTAAGGGGCATGGGCACAGATACGCAGTATTTT; CDR3 protein: CASSLRGMGTDTQYF
clone size: -; J gene: TRBJ2-3; D gene: -; V gene: TRBV7-2; CDR3 DNA: TGTGCCAGCAGGATTCCGGGAGAGGCGGCGGATACGCAGTATTTT; CDR3 protein: CASRIPGEAADTQYF
clone size: -; J gene: TRBJ1-3; D gene: -; V gene: TRBV20-1; CDR3 DNA: TGCAGTGCTTCCTATCAGGGAGGGTCGGACACCATATATTTT; CDR3 protein: CSASYQGGSDTIYF
clone size: -; J gene: TRBJ2-1; D gene: TRBD2; V gene: TRBV12-3/TRBV12-4; CDR3 DNA: TGTGCCATCGATAGCGGGAGGGTCAATGAGCAGTTCTTC; CDR3 protein: CAIDSGRVNEQFF
clone size: -; J gene: TRBJ1-3; D gene: -; V gene: TRBV28; CDR3 DNA: TGTGCCAGCAGTTTATTATGGGTGGAGGGCGCTGGAAACACCATATATTTT; CDR3 protein: CASSLLWVEGAGNTIYF
clone size: -; J gene: TRBJ1-1; D gene: TRBD1; V gene: TRBV30; CDR3 DNA: TGTGCCTGGGACAGGGGCTTGGGCACTGAAGCTTTCTTT; CDR3 protein: CAWDRGLGTEAFF
clone size: -; J gene: TRBJ2-7; D gene: TRBD1; V gene: TRBV7-9; CDR3 DNA: TGTGCCAGCAGCTCACAGGGGGCTGGCTACGAGCAGTACTTC; CDR3 protein: CASSSQGAGYEQYF
clone size: -; J gene: TRBJ2-1; D gene: -; V gene: TRBV29-1; CDR3 DNA: TGCAGCGTTGAAGATCTTCACCTAGCCCCACCATTCTGGGATTATAATGAGCAGTTCTTC; CDR3 protein: CSVEDLHLAPPFWDYNEQFF
clone size: -; J gene: TRBJ2-7; D gene: -; V gene: TRBV11-2; CDR3 DNA: TGTGCCAGCAGCTTAGAGGGACACGGTCTCTCCTACGAGCAGTACTTC; CDR3 protein: CASSLEGHGLSYEQYF
clone size: -; J gene: TRBJ1-1; D gene: -; V gene: TRBV27; CDR3 DNA: TGTGCCAGCAGTTTATCGGGGATTATGAACACTGAAGCTTTCTTT; CDR3 protein: CASSLSGIMNTEAFF
clone size: -; J gene: TRBJ2-3; D gene: TRBD2; V gene: TRBV27; CDR3 DNA: TGTGCCAGCAGTTGGGGGAGAAAGCGGGAGGGAGATAAGCGGGGCACAGATACGCAGTATTTT; CDR3 protein: CASSWGRKREGDKRGTDTQYF
clone size: -; J gene: TRBJ1-1; D gene: -; V gene: TRBV28; CDR3 DNA: TGTGCCAGCAGTCGTCTGGGGGCGGATACTGAAGCTTTCTTT; CDR3 protein: CASSRLGADTEAFF
clone size: -; J gene: TRBJ2-2; D gene: -; V gene: TRBV29-1; CDR3 DNA: TGCAGCGTTGATGACATCCCAAGCGGGGAGCTGTTTTTT; CDR3 protein: CSVDDIPSGELFF
clone size: -; J gene: TRBJ2-1; D gene: -; V gene: TRBV6-2/TRBV6-3; CDR3 DNA: TGTGCCAGCATCCTCAACAATGAGCAGTTCTTC; CDR3 protein: CASILNNEQFF
clone size: -; J gene: TRBJ1-1; D gene: -; V gene: TRBV6-2/TRBV6-3; CDR3 DNA: TGTGCCAGCAGTTATGGAATATCTGAAGCTTTCTTT; CDR3 protein: CASSYGISEAFF
clone size: -; J gene: TRBJ2-2; D gene: -; V gene: TRBV27; CDR3 DNA: TGTGCCAGCAGTGGCGCGGGACAGCGGACCGGGGAGCTGTTTTTT; CDR3 protein: CASSGAGQRTGELFF
clone size: -; J gene: TRBJ2-1; D gene: TRBD2; V gene: TRBV7-8; CDR3 DNA: TGTGCCAGCAGTACCCCAGCGGGAGGGGTATGGTTCTTC; CDR3 protein: CASSTPAGGVWFF
clone size: -; J gene: TRBJ2-3; D gene: -; V gene: TRBV20-1; CDR3 DNA: TGCAGTGCTAGAGAGCTTTTGGGGGGTCCAGATACGCAGTATTTT; CDR3 protein: CSARELLGGPDTQYF
clone size: -; J gene: TRBJ2-7; D gene: TRBD2; V gene: TRBV4-1; CDR3 DNA: TGCGCCAGCAGCCAGGGAGCGGGAGGGCTCTCCCACGAGCAGTACTTC; CDR3 protein: CASSQGAGGLSHEQYF
clone size: -; J gene: TRBJ2-1; D gene: TRBD2; V gene: TRBV4-1; CDR3 DNA: TGCGCCAGCAGCCAAGCCGGGACTACCTACAATGAGCAGTTCTTC; CDR3 protein: CASSQAGTTYNEQFF